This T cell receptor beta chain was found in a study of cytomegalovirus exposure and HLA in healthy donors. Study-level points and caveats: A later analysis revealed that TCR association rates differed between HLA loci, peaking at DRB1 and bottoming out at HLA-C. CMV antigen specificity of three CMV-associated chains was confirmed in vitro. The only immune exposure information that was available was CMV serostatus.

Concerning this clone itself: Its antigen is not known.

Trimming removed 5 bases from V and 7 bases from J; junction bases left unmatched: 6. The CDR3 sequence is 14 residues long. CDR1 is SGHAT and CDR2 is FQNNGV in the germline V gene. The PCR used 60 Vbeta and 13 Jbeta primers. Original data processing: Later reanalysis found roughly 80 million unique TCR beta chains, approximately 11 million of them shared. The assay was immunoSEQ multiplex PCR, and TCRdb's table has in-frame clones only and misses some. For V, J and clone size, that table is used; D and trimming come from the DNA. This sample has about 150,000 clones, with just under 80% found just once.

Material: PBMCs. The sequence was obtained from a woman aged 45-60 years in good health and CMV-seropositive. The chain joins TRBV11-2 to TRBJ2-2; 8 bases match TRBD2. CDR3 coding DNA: TGTGCCAGCAGCCCCCCGGGGGGGATCGGGGAGCTGTTTTTT. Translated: CASSPPGGIGELFF.